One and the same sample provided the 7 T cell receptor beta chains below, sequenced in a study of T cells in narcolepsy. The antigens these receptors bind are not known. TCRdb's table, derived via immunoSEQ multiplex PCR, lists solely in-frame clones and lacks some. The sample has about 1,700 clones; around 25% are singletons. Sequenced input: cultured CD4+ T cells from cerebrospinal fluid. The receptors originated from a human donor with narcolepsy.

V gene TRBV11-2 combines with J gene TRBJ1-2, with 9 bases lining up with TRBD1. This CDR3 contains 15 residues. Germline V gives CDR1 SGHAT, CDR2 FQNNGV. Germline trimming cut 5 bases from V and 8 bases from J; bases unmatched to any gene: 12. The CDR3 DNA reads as TGTGCCAGCAGCCCAACTGGACAGGGGATGGGAGGCTACACCTTC. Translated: CASSPTGQGMGGYTF.

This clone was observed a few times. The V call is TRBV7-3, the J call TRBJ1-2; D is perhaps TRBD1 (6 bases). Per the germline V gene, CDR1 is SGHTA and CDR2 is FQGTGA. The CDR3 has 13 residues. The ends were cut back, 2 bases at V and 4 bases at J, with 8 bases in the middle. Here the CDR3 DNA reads TGTGCCAGCAGCTTACGGGGGGCCTATGGCTACACCTTC. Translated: CASSLRGAYGYTF.

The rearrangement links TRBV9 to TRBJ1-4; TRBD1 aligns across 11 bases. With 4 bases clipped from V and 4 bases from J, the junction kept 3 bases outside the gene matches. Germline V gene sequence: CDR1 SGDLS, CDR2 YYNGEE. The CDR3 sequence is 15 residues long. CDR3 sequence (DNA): TGTGCCAGCAGCTACGGGACAGGGGGTAATGAAAAACTGTTTTTT. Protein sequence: CASSYGTGGNEKLFF. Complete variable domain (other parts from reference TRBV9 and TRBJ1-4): DSGVTQTPKHLITATGQRVTLRCSPRSGDLSVYWYQQSLDQGLQFLIQYYNGEERAKGNILERFSAQQFPDLHSELNLSSLELGDSALYFCASSYGTGGNEKLFFGSGTQLSVL.

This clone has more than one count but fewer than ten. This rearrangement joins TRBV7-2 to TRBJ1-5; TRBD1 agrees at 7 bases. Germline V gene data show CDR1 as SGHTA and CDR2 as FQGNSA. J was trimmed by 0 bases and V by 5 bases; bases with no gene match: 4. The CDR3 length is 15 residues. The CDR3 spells CASSKTGNSNQPQHF. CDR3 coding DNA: TGTGCCAGCAGCAAGACAGGGAATAGCAATCAGCCCCAGCATTTT.

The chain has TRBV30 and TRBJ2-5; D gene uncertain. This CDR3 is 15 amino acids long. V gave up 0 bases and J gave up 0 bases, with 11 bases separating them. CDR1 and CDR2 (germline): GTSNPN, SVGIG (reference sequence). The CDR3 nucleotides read TGTGCCTGGAGTGTCCGGGCTACAAACCAAGAGACCCAGTACTTC. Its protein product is CAWSVRATNQETQYF.

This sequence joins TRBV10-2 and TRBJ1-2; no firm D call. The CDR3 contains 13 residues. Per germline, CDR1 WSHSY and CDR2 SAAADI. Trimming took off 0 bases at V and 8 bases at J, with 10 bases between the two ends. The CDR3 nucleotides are TGCGCCAGCAGTGAGTCGTTAGAGAGCGGCTACACCTTC. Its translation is CASSESLESGYTF.

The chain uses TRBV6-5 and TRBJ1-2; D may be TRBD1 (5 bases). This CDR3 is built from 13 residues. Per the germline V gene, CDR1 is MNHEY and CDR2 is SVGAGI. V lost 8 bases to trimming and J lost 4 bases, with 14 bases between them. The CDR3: CASGVRGGYGYTF. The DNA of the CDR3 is TGTGCCAGCGGGGTACGGGGGGGCTATGGCTACACCTTC.